The rows below give T cell receptor beta chains drawn from one sample of a study of CD8+CD57+ T cells in acquired aplastic anemia. TCRdb recomputed calls from the reads with MiXCR, one row per CDR3 protein. In the table there are about 110,000 distinct CDR3 sequences, 50% to 65% of which are singletons. Material: sorted CD4+, CD8+, or CD8+CD57+ T cells (not recorded which) from PBMCs. The receptors come from a human donor in good health, serving as a control. The CDR3 runs from the conserved cysteine through the conserved F or W. The D gene is left open where the match is weak. For some rows the clone size is stated as once, few or many, or as a class when expanded; others skip it.

clone size	V gene	J gene	D gene	CDR3 protein	CDR3 DNA
few	TRBV15	TRBJ1-5	NA	CATSRQGGNQPQHF	TGTGCCACCAGCAGACAGGGAGGCAATCAGCCCCAGCATTTT
many	TRBV6-4	TRBJ1-1	NA	CASSDPGRENTEAFF	TGTGCCAGCAGTGACCCCGGTAGGGAGAACACTGAAGCTTTCTTT
many	TRBV9	TRBJ2-1	NA	CASSVGQGGYNEQFF	TGTGCCAGCAGCGTAGGACAGGGAGGGTACAATGAGCAGTTCTTC
NA	TRBV27	TRBJ2-7	TRBD1	CASSARQGLEQYF	TGTGCCAGCAGCGCCCGACAGGGCCTGGAGCAGTACTTC
NA	TRBV15	TRBJ2-1	TRBD2	CASSTGLADYNEQFF	TGTGCCAGTAGTACGGGACTAGCGGATTACAATGAGCAGTTCTTC
NA	TRBV29-1	TRBJ2-1	NA	CSVDGAGVNEQFF	TGCAGCGTAGACGGGGCAGGGGTCAATGAGCAGTTCTTC
NA	TRBV24-1	TRBJ1-2	TRBD1	CATSDSSRDSLGGYTF	TGTGCCACCAGTGATTCCAGCCGGGACAGCTTGGGTGGCTACACCTTC
NA	TRBV25-1	TRBJ2-1	TRBD1	CASSDWTGGGSYNEQFF	TGTGCCAGCAGTGACTGGACAGGGGGGGGTTCCTACAATGAGCAGTTCTTC
many	TRBV4-3	TRBJ2-1	TRBD1	CASSQDNGLRTGNNEQFF	TGCGCCAGCAGCCAAGATAACGGGCTACGGACAGGGAACAATGAGCAGTTCTTC
many	TRBV13	TRBJ2-2	NA	CASSLARYTGELFF	TGTGCCAGCAGCTTAGCTCGGTACACCGGGGAGCTGTTTTTT
NA	TRBV29-1	TRBJ2-3	TRBD1	CSVGTGTSTDTQYF	TGCAGCGTGGGGACAGGGACAAGCACAGATACGCAGTATTTT
NA	TRBV10-3	TRBJ1-2	NA	CATKRDSRYGYTF	TGTGCCACCAAAAGAGACAGCCGCTATGGCTACACCTTC
NA	TRBV20-1	TRBJ1-1	NA	CSARPRDQTTEAFF	TGCAGTGCTAGACCAAGGGATCAGACCACTGAAGCTTTCTTT
NA	TRBV20-1	TRBJ2-1	TRBD2	CSASPSGVNEQFF	TGCAGTGCGAGCCCTAGCGGGGTCAATGAGCAGTTCTTC
once	TRBV29-1	TRBJ1-1	TRBD1	CSVVMGTGGTFF	TGCAGCGTTGTAATGGGGACAGGGGGAACTTTCTTT
NA	TRBV5-5	TRBJ1-2	TRBD1	CASSLESGGLVGYTF	TGTGCCAGCAGCTTGGAATCAGGGGGCTTGGTTGGCTACACCTTC